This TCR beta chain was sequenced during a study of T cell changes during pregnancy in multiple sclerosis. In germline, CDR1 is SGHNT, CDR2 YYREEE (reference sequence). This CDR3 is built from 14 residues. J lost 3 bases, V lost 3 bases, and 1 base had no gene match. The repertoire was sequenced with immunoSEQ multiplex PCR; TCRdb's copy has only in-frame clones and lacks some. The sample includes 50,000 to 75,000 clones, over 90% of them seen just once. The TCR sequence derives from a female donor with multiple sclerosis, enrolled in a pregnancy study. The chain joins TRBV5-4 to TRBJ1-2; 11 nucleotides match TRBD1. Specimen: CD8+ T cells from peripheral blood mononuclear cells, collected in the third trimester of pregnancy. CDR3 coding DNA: TGTGCCAGCAGCTGGACAGGGGGCGACTATGGCTACACCTTC. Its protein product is CASSWTGGDYGYTF.